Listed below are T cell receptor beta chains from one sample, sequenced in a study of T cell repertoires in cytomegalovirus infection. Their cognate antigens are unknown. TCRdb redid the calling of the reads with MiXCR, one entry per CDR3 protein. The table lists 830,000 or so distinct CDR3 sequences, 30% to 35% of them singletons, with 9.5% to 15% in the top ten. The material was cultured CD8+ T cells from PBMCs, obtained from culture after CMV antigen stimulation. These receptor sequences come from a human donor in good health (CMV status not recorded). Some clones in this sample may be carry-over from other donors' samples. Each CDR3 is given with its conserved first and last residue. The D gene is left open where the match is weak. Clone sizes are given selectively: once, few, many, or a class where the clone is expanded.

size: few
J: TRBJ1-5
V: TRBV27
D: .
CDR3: CASSLVGASQPQHF
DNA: TGTGCCAGCAGTTTAGTGGGGGCGAGTCAGCCCCAGCATTTT

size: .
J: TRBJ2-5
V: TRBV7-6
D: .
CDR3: CASSPTPVKQETQYF
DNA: TGTGCCAGCAGCCCCACTCCTGTTAAACAAGAGACCCAGTACTTC

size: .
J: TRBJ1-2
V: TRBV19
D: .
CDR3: CASSIYSYYGYTF
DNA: TGTGCCAGTAGTATCTACAGTTACTATGGCTACACCTTC

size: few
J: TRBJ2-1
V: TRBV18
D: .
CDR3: CASSPGPGVSSYNEQFF
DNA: TGTGCCAGCTCACCAGGCCCCGGGGTGAGCTCCTACAATGAGCAGTTCTTC

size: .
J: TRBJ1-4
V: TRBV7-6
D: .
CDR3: CASSPSRPGEVKLFF
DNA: TGTGCCAGCAGCCCTAGCCGCCCGGGTGAGGTAAAACTGTTTTTT

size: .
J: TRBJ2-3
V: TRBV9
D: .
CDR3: CASSTLSGTITDTQYF
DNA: TGTGCCAGCAGCACCCTTAGCGGCACTATCACAGATACGCAGTATTTT

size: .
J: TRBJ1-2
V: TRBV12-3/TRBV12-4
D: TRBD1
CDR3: CASSPLPQGAGHYGYTF
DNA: TGTGCCAGCAGTCCCCTCCCCCAGGGGGCAGGACACTATGGCTACACCTTC

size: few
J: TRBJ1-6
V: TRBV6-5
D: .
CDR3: CASSYSEGGNSPLHF
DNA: TGTGCCAGCAGTTACTCAGAGGGGGGAAATTCACCCCTCCACTTT

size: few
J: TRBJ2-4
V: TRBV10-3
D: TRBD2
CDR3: CAIMGEGAKNIQYF
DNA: TGTGCCATCATGGGGGAGGGAGCCAAAAACATTCAGTACTTC

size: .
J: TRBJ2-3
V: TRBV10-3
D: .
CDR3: CAISDPNRGWTDTQYF
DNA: TGTGCCATCAGTGACCCAAACCGGGGGTGGACAGATACGCAGTATTTT

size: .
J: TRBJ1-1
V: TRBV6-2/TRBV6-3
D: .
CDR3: CASSYVAGNTEAFF
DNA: TGTGCCAGCAGTTACGTGGCAGGCAACACTGAAGCTTTCTTT

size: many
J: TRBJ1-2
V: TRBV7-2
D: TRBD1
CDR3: CASSLNPGQGLIMDGYTF
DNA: TGTGCCAGCAGCTTAAATCCGGGACAGGGGTTGATCATGGATGGCTACACCTTC

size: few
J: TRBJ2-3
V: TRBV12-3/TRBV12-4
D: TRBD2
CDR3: CASSLGRGADTQYF
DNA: TGTGCCAGCAGTCTCGGACGGGGGGCAGATACGCAGTATTTT

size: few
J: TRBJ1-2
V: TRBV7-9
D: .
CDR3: CASSYAGTIRTGDYGYTF
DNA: TGTGCCAGCAGCTACGCCGGGACGATAAGGACGGGAGACTATGGCTACACCTTC

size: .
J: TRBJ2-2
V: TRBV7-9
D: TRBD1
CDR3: CASSSRQGRVGELFF
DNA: TGTGCCAGCAGCTCCCGACAGGGGCGAGTCGGGGAGCTGTTTTTT

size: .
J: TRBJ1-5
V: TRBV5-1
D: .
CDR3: CASSPDSSNQPQHF
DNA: TGCGCCAGCAGCCCGGACAGTAGCAATCAGCCCCAGCATTTT

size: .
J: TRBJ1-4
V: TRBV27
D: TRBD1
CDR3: CASSSTNRGLGEKLFF
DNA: TGTGCCAGCAGTTCAACTAACAGGGGGCTGGGGGAAAAACTGTTTTTT

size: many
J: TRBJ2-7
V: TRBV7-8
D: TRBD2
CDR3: CASSSRLAGGPYEQYF
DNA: TGTGCCAGCAGCTCCCGACTAGCGGGGGGGCCCTACGAGCAGTACTTC

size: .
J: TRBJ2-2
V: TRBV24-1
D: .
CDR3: CATSGGLDTGELFF
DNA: TGTGCCACCAGTGGCGGGTTAGACACCGGGGAGCTGTTTTTT

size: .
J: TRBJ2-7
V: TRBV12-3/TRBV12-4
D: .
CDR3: CASTDSPGRKQYF
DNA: TGTGCCAGCACTGACTCACCCGGACGAAAGCAGTACTTC

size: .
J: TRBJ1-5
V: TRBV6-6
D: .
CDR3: CASSYKGDGNQPQHF
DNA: TGTGCCAGCAGTTACAAAGGGGATGGCAATCAGCCCCAGCATTTT

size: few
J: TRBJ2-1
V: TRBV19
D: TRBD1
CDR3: CASSYRGGEQFF
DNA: TGTGCCAGTAGTTACAGGGGTGGAGAGCAGTTCTTC

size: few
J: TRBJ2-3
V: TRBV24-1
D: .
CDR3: CATSDSEGLDTQYF
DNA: TGTGCCACCAGTGATTCTGAGGGTTTAGATACGCAGTATTTT

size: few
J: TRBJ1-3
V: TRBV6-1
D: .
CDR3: CASHFGPSSGNTIYF
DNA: TGTGCCAGTCACTTTGGCCCGAGCTCTGGAAACACCATATATTTT

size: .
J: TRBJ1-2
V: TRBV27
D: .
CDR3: CASSSPLGPGFSGYTF
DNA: TGTGCCAGCAGTTCACCCTTGGGGCCAGGATTTTCTGGCTACACCTTC

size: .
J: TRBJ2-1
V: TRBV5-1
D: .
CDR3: CASSPQGDLVLREQFF
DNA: TGCGCCAGCAGCCCCCAGGGGGACTTAGTTCTCCGGGAGCAGTTCTTC

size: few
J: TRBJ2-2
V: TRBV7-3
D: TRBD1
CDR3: CASSPTDRVNTGELFF
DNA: TGTGCCAGCAGCCCTACGGACAGGGTGAACACCGGGGAGCTGTTTTTT

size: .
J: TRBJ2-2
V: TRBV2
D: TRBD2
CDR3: CASSDSGGAVGELFF
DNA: TGTGCCAGCAGTGATAGCGGGGGGGCCGTCGGGGAGCTGTTTTTT

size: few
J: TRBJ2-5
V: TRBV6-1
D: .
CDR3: CASSDVWGQTQYF
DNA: TGTGCCAGCAGTGATGTCTGGGGCCAGACCCAGTACTTC

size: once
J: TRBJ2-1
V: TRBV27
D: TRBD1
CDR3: CASSVLGTGLDEQFF
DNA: TGTGCCAGCAGTGTCCTGGGGACAGGGTTGGATGAGCAGTTCTTC

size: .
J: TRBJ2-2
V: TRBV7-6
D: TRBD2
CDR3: CASSFLAGATGELFF
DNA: TGTGCCAGCAGCTTTCTAGCGGGGGCGACCGGGGAGCTGTTTTTT

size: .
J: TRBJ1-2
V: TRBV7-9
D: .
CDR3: CASSLEAGQTYGYTF
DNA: TGTGCCAGCAGCTTAGAGGCGGGACAAACGTATGGCTACACCTTC

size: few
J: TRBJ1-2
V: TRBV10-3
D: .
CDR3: CAISEGSWAAREDDTF
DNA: TGTGCCATCAGTGAGGGATCCTGGGCAGCCCGCGAGGATGACACCTTC

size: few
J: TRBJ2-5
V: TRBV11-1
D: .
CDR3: CASSLEGAGTEETQYF
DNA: TGTGCCAGCAGCTTAGAAGGGGCAGGGACGGAGGAGACCCAGTACTTC

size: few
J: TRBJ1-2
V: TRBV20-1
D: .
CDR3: CSATGTFFSNYGYTF
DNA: TGCAGTGCTACCGGGACTTTTTTCTCTAACTATGGCTACACCTTC

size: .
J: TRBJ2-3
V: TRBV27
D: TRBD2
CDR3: CASSQGTNTDTQYF
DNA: TGTGCCAGCAGTCAAGGGACTAACACAGATACGCAGTATTTT

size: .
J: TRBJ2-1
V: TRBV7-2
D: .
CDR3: CASSLAWTDNEQFF
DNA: TGTGCCAGCAGCTTAGCCTGGACAGACAATGAGCAGTTCTTC

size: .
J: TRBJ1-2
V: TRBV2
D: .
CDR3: CASSEYRANYGYTF
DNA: TGTGCCAGCAGTGAGTACAGGGCTAACTATGGCTACACCTTC

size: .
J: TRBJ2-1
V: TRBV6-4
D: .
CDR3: CASSADLSYNEQFF
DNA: TGTGCCAGCAGCGCAGACCTCTCCTACAATGAGCAGTTCTTC

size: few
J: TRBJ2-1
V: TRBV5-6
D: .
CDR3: CASSSPGDGDNEQFF
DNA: TGTGCCAGCAGCTCCCCGGGGGATGGGGACAATGAGCAGTTCTTC

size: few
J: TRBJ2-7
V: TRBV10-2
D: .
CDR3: CASRETGTYEQYF
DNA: TGCGCCAGCAGAGAGACAGGCACCTACGAGCAGTACTTC

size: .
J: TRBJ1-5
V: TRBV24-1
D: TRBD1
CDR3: CVTSEQGQGPQHF
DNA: TGTGTCACCAGTGAGCAGGGACAGGGGCCCCAGCATTTT

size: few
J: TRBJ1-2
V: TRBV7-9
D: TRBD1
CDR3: CASSSQGPRLGYTF
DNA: TGTGCCAGCAGCTCACAGGGGCCACGGCTCGGCTACACCTTC

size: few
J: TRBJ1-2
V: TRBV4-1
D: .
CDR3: CASSQDKGRSYGYTF
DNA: TGCGCCAGCAGCCAAGATAAGGGCAGGAGCTATGGCTACACCTTC

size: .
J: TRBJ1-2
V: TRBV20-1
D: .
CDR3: CSARDKQAPSNYGYTF
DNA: TGCAGTGCTAGAGATAAACAGGCGCCCTCTAACTATGGCTACACCTTC

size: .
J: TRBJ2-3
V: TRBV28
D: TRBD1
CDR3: CASSYGQGEDTQYF
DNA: TGTGCCAGCAGTTATGGACAGGGAGAGGATACGCAGTATTTT

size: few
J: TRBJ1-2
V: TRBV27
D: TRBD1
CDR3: CASSSRTGMDDGYTF
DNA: TGTGCCAGCAGTTCAAGGACAGGGATGGATGATGGCTACACCTTC

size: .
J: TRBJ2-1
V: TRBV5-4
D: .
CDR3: CASSPLGALTNNEQFF
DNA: TGTGCCAGCAGCCCATTGGGGGCCTTGACGAACAATGAGCAGTTCTTC

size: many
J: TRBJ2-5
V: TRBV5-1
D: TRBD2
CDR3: CASGTSGGQETQYF
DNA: TGCGCCAGCGGGACTAGCGGGGGACAAGAGACCCAGTACTTC

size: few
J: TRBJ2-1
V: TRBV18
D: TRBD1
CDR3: CASSHYDRAIYNEQFF
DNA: TGTGCCAGCTCGCACTATGACAGGGCCATCTACAATGAGCAGTTCTTC

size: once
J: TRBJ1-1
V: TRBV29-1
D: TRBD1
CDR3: CSVRDRGIAGAEAFF
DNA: TGCAGCGTCCGGGACAGGGGCATAGCGGGGGCTGAAGCTTTCTTT

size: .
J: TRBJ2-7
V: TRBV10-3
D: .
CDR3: CAIRGTGGEYEQYF
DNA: TGTGCCATCAGGGGGACTGGCGGGGAATACGAGCAGTACTTC